These 2 T cell receptor beta chains were sequenced from one sample in a study of PD-1 blockade in mismatch repair-deficient tumors. Assay: immunoSEQ multiplex PCR; the TCRdb copy retains only in-frame clones and omits some. The sample contains 120,000 or so clones, roughly 86% of which appear only once. The sample here was peripheral blood, taken 44 weeks after starting pembrolizumab. These receptors were obtained from an adult with mismatch repair-deficient cancer.

The chain uses TRBV5-6 and TRBJ2-1, with D possibly matching TRBD2 (6 bases). The CDR3 is 15 residues long. In germline, CDR1 is SGHDT, CDR2 YYEEEE. V lost 2 bases, J lost 9 bases, and 18 bases lay in between. CDR3 DNA sequence: TGTGCCAGCAGCTTCGGGACTGGGGATCATGGTGAGCAGTTCTTC. Amino acids: CASSFGTGDHGEQFF.

This clone appeared a few times. The chain is built from TRBV4-1 and TRBJ1-2; no clear D gene. V dropped 4 bases and J dropped 5 bases, with 11 bases sitting between them. The CDR3 loop spans 13 amino acids. Germline CDR1 and CDR2: MGHRA and YSYEKL. CDR3 in DNA: TGCGCCAGCAGCCCGTCGGAGGAGTATGGCTACACCTTC. It translates to CASSPSEEYGYTF.